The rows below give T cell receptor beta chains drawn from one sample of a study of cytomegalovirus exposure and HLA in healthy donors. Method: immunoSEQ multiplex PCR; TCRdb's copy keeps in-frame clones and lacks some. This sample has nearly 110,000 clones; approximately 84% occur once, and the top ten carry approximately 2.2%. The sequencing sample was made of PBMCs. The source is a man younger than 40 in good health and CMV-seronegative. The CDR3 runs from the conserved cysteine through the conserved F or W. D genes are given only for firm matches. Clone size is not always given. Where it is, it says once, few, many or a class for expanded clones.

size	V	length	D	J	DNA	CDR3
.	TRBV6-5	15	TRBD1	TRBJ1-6	TGTGCCAGCAGTTACGGGACAGTACATAATTCACCCCTCCACTTT	CASSYGTVHNSPLHF
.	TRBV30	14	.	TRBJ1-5	TGTGCCTGGAGCCCGGGTCCCTTTGATCAGCCCCAGCATTTT	CAWSPGPFDQPQHF
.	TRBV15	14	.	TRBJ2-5	TGTGCCACCAGCCGAGGGAGCGGAGAAGAGACCCAGTACTTC	CATSRGSGEETQYF
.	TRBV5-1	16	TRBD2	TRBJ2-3	TGCGCCAGCAGCCAGGGACTAGGACATAGCACAGATACGCAGTATTTT	CASSQGLGHSTDTQYF
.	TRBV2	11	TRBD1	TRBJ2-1	TGTGCCACAGGGGGCGGGGCCGAGCAGTTCTTC	CATGGGAEQFF
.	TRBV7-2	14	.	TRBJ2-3	TGTGCCAGCAGCTCGAGGGTAGGCACAGATACGCAGTATTTT	CASSSRVGTDTQYF
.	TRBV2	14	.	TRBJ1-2	TGTGCCAGCAGTGGTGATTCTCGTAGCTATGGCTACACCTTC	CASSGDSRSYGYTF
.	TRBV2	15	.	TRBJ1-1	TGTGCCAGCAGTGAGTTTGTGGGCCTGAACACTGAAGCTTTCTTT	CASSEFVGLNTEAFF
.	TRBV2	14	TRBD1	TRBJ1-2	TGTGCCAGCAGGAACGGGACAGGGCTCTCTGGCTACACCTTC	CASRNGTGLSGYTF
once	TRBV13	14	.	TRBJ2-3	TGTGCCAGCTCTAGGGGTCGGAGCACAGATACGCAGTATTTT	CASSRGRSTDTQYF
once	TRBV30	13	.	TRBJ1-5	TGTGCCTGGGGGGCCAATAGCAATCAGCCCCAGCATTTT	CAWGANSNQPQHF
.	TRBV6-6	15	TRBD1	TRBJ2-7	TGTGCCAGCAGTTACTCGTCACAGGGGCCCTACGAGCAGTACTTC	CASSYSSQGPYEQYF
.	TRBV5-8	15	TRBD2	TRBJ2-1	TGTGCCAGCAACCCCATAGCGGGGGGAGGGTCTGAGCAGTTCTTC	CASNPIAGGGSEQFF
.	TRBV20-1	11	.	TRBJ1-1	TGCAGTGCTTTTTCGGGCACTGAAGCTTTCTTT	CSAFSGTEAFF
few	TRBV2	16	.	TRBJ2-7	TGTGCCAGCAGTGAAGCGCTTGGGGACACATCCTACGAGCAGTACTTC	CASSEALGDTSYEQYF
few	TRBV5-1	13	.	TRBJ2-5	TGCGCCAGCAGTTTGGGTCGAACAGGGACCCAGTACTTC	CASSLGRTGTQYF
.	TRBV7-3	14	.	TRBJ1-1	TGTGCCAGCAGCCCCATAGGGGGTGGGACTGAAGCTTTCTTT	CASSPIGGGTEAFF
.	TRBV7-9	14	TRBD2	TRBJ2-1	TGTGCCAGCAGCTCTAGCGGGAGTTACAATGAGCAGTTCTTC	CASSSSGSYNEQFF
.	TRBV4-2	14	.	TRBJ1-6	TGTGCCAGCAGCCGGGACATAGATCATTCACCCCTCCACTTT	CASSRDIDHSPLHF
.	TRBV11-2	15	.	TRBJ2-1	TGTGCCAGCAGCTTGGAAGGGGGCTCCTACAATGAGCAGTTCTTC	CASSLEGGSYNEQFF
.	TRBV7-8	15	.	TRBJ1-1	TGTGCCAGCAGCGGGGCGGGGAAGGGAGGGACTGAAGCTTTCTTT	CASSGAGKGGTEAFF
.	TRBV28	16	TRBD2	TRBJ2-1	TGTGCCAGCAGTTCAAGCCGCGGGAGCCCCAGAACCGTGCAGTTCTTC	CASSSSRGSPRTVQFF
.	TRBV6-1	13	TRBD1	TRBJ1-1	TGTGCCAGCAGATGGGACAGGACCACTGAAGCTTTCTTT	CASRWDRTTEAFF
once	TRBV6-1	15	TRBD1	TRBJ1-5	TGTGCCAGCAGTGTTACAGGGGCGGGGAATCAGCCCCAGCATTTT	CASSVTGAGNQPQHF
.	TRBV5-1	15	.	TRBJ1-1	TGCGCCAGCAGCTTGGTTTCAGGGCCGAACACTGAAGCTTTCTTT	CASSLVSGPNTEAFF
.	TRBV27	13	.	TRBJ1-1	TGTGCCAGCAGTTTAGGCGGGAACACTGAAGCTTTCTTT	CASSLGGNTEAFF
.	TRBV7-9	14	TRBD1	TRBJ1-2	TGTGCCAGCAGCGCCCAAGGACAGGGGGATTTCTACACCTTC	CASSAQGQGDFYTF
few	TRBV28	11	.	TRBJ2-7	TGTGCCAGCAGTTTATTATCCGAGCAGTACTTC	CASSLLSEQYF
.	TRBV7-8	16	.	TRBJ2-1	TGTGCCAGCAGCGCCCTAGGAGCGACTTCCTACAATGAGCAGTTCTTC	CASSALGATSYNEQFF
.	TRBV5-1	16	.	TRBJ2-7	TGCGCCAGCAGCTTGGCTTGGACAACCTCCGCCTACGAGCAGTACTTC	CASSLAWTTSAYEQYF
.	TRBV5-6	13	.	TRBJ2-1	TGTGCCAGCAGCCCTGGACTGTCCGGTGAGCAGTTCTTC	CASSPGLSGEQFF
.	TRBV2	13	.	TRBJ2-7	TGTGCCAGCAGGGCGACAGGAACCTACGAGCAGTACTTC	CASRATGTYEQYF
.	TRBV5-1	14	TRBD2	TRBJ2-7	TGCGCCAGCAGCTTTAGCGGGAGGACCTACGAGCAGTACTTC	CASSFSGRTYEQYF
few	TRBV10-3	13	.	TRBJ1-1	TGTGCCATCAGTGAGTCGGTGCTAGCTGAAGCTTTCTTT	CAISESVLAEAFF
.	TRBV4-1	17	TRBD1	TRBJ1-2	TGCGCCAGCAGCCAACCCCGGGAGGGGGCAACTAACTATGGCTACACCTTC	CASSQPREGATNYGYTF
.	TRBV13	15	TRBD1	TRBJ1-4	TGTGCCAGCAGCCCCGAGACAGGGCAAAATGAAAAACTGTTTTTT	CASSPETGQNEKLFF
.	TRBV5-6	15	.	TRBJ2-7	TGTGCCAGCAGCTTGCTGGAGGTGGGGGGTTACGAGCAGTACTTC	CASSLLEVGGYEQYF
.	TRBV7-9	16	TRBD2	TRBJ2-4	TGTGCCAGCAGCTTAAAAACTAGCGAGGGGAAAAACATTCAGTACTTC	CASSLKTSEGKNIQYF
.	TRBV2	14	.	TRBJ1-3	TGTGCCAGCATCACAGGCAGCTCTGGAAACACCATATATTTT	CASITGSSGNTIYF
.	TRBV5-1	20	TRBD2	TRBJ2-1	TGCGCCAGCAGCTCCCCTCCGGGACTAGCGGATGGCGATCCCTACAATGAGCAGTTCTTC	CASSSPPGLADGDPYNEQFF
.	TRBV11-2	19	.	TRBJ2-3	TGTGCCAGCAGCGCATGGAGGGCGGTAGCGGCCATCGGGACGGATACGCAGTATTTT	CASSAWRAVAAIGTDTQYF
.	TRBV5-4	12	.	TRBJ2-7	TGTGCCAGCAGCCTTTCTTCCTACGAGCAGTACTTC	CASSLSSYEQYF
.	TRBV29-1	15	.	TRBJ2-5	TGCAGCGTTGAGGGGGTTAGCGGAAGTAAAGAGACCCAGTACTTC	CSVEGVSGSKETQYF
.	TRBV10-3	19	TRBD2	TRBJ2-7	TGTGCCATCAGTGAGACCCTTTATTCTTTTGGACTAGCTCACTACGAGCAGTACTTC	CAISETLYSFGLAHYEQYF
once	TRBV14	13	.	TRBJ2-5	TGTGCCAGCAGCCAAGACTACCAAGAGACCCAGTACTTC	CASSQDYQETQYF
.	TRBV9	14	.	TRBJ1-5	TGTGCCAGCAGCGTAGATACAGGCAATCAGCCCCAGCATTTT	CASSVDTGNQPQHF
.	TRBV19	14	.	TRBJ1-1	TGTGCCAGTAGTATTAAGTACGGGTACACTGAAGCTTTCTTT	CASSIKYGYTEAFF
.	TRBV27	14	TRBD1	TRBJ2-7	TGTGCCAGCAGACAGGGGGAGAGCTCCTACGAGCAGTACTTC	CASRQGESSYEQYF
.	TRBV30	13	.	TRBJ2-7	TGTGCCTGGAGTGTACTGAACAGCTACGAGCAGTACTTC	CAWSVLNSYEQYF
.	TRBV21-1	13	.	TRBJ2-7	TGTGCCAGCGAGGGGACAGGGGCCTACGAGCAGTACTTC	CASEGTGAYEQYF